This TCR beta chain was identified in a study of beta chain features in type 1 diabetes (dated by TCRdb to the late 2010s). The study in broad terms: Mean age, gender distribution, total cell number and subset yield were not different between patients and healthy donors. A total of just under 110,000,000 sorted cells were examined across all samples, and RNA yield correlated strongly with the number of cells per subset. In the study, recently diagnosed type 1 diabetes patients and matched healthy donors were compared on the TCRB repertoires of their sorted circulating CD4+ T cell subsets. Naive and central memory subsets were obtained from all 30 or so donors, but regulatory and stem cell-like memory subsets were isolated from only 8 patients and 8 healthy donors. The study at large found these results: Naive, central memory and regulatory TCRB repertoires appeared to be more alike among patients than among healthy donors. Because the HLA sub-analyses included only small numbers of individuals, any influence of HLA type on TCRB rearrangement was left unresolved. A moderate but significant shortening of TCRB CDR3 length was observed in type 1 diabetes patients in all four CD4+ subsets. Because cDNA was sequenced instead of genomic DNA, activated cells with high expression could be over-represented, although the groups did not differ in activation or CD3 levels. PCR might favor shorter templates, but patient and control samples were amplified and corrected together, so any skew would affect both groups equally. At VDJ recombination sites, patients with type 1 diabetes made fewer insertions and deleted more nucleotides, a pattern implying thymic rearrangement abnormalities.

The entire amount of isolated RNA was reverse transcribed using the High Capacity cDNA Reverse Transcription Kit, so the sequenced TCRB transcripts were expressed ones. Naive, central memory and regulatory T cell samples underwent deep immunoSEQ sequencing, averaging about 3.57 million total reads per sample. Sorted cells were lysed in RLT buffer and RNA was extracted with DNase-treated RNeasy Micro or Mini kits, depending on cell number. To prevent cross-contamination, every cell subset was processed on its own, while patient and healthy donor samples were processed together. The immunoSEQ multiplex PCR was used to amplify TCRB sequences from cDNA, yielding 87-bp fragments that span the CDR3 region. Sequencing of the amplicons was performed on the Illumina HiSeq platform. In the authors' own workflow: Synthetic template baselines were used to correct PCR bias computationally, reads within Hamming distance 2 were collapsed together, and singletons that could not be merged were discarded. By aligning reads against IMGT, V, D and J genes, CDR3 length, and insertions or deletions at six rearrangement sites were assigned. Within each subset, clonotype counts were normalized to sorted cell number, after which true diversity and Gini coefficients were computed with the tcR R package. The overlap coefficient, calculated on TCRB nucleotide sequences, was used to measure repertoire sharing. Out-of-frame TCRB sequences from naive cells were analyzed to stand in for the pre-selection repertoire. In TCRdb, the immuneACCESS table is reduced to in-frame sequences with V and J assigned. These tables do not hold every clone; where another copy was compared, an unresolved V gene accounts for under half, and the others remain unexplained. Clone size and the V and J calls come from that table; the DNA yielded D and trimming. The sample data list about 250,000 clones, and 11% to 15% of these were observed just once. Clones ranked in the top ten supply about 0.026% of the sample.

Concerning this clone itself: Its antigen remains unidentified. The sample holds no much larger clone one base away, and base qualities are not on file.

Each donor gave one peripheral blood draw, around 100 mL on average, collected into heparinised tubes. Using a panel that included CD45RO, CCR7, CD25, CD127, CD95 and CD27, naive, central memory, regulatory and stem cell-like memory CD4+ T cells were sorted on a BD FACSAria II. Purity was above 98% for every sorted population. Right away, PBMCs were isolated by Lymphoprep density gradient centrifugation and were stained directly, with no culture step. So that batch effects would be minimized, each experiment stained and sorted samples in pairs, pairing one healthy donor with one patient. From the germline V gene (reference sequence), CDR1 is MNHEY and CDR2 is SMNVEV. V is cut by 4 bases and J by 6 bases, and the space between the germline ends is 21 bases. Including the terminal cysteine and phenylalanine, the CDR3 comprises 16 residues. Only the CDR3 region is kept as DNA, spanning 48 bases read in frame from base 1.

The sequence was collected from a woman in her forties in good health. The chain couples TRBV27 to TRBJ1-2; TRBD1 could be the D gene, as 5 bases match. Sequencing was carried out using naive CD4+ T cells from blood. The sample's cell subset or site label, decoded: true naive CD4+ T cells. The CDR3 protein sequence reads: CASSSLSSGHSDGYTF. At the DNA level, the sequence is TGTGCCAGCAGTTCCCTATCCTCTGGACATTCAGATGGCTACACCTTC.